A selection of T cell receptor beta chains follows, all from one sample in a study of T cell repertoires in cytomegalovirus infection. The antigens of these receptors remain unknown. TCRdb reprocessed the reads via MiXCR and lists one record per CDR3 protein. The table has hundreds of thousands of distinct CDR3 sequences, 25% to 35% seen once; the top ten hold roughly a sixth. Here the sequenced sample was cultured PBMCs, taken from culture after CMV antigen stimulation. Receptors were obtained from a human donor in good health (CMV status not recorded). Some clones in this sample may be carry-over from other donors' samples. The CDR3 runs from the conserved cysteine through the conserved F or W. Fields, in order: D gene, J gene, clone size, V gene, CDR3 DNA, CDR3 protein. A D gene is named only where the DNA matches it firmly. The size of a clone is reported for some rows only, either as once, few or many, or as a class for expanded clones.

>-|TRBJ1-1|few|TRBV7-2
TGTGCCAGCAGCTTAGCGGGTCTTGAAGCTTTCTTT
CASSLAGLEAFF
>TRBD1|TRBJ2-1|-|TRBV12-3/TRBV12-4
TGTGCCAGCAGCTCACAGGGGCTTGACGAGGTATATGAGCAGTTCTTC
CASSSQGLDEVYEQFF
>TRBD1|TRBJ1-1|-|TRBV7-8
TGTGCCAGCAGCTTATCGTATTCAGGGGGGAGTAGGGCTGAAGCTTTCTTT
CASSLSYSGGSRAEAFF
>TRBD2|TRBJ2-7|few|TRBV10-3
TGTGCCATCAGTGAGTCGGCTAGCGGGCAACACTACGAGCAGTACTTC
CAISESASGQHYEQYF
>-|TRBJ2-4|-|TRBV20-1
TGCAGTGCTAGAGTAGAGGCCAAAAACATTCAGTACTTC
CSARVEAKNIQYF
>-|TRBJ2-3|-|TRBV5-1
TGCGCCAGCAAAGCGGAGGATACGCAGTATTTT
CASKAEDTQYF
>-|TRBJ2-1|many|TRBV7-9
TGTGCCAGCAGCTTCGACTCAACCAGGCAGTTCTTC
CASSFDSTRQFF
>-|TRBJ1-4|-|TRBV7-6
TGTGCCAGCAGCACCGGACAGTTCGAAAAACTGTTTTTT
CASSTGQFEKLFF
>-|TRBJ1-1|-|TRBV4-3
TGCGCCAGCAGCCAAGATCTTCGGGACACTGAAGCTTTCTTT
CASSQDLRDTEAFF
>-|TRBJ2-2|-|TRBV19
TGTGCCAGTAGTATCTTGGGGAACACCGGGGAGCTGTTTTTT
CASSILGNTGELFF
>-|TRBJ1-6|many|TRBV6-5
TGTGCCAGCAGTTACGGGTCGGGTGGGGATAATTCACCCCTCCACTTT
CASSYGSGGDNSPLHF
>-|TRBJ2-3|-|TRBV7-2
TGTGCCAGCACCCAGCGTGGGCAGTACACAGATACGCAGTATTTT
CASTQRGQYTDTQYF
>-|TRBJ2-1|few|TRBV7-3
TGTGCCAGCACTGGGGGGCACAAAGATGAGCAGTTCTTC
CASTGGHKDEQFF
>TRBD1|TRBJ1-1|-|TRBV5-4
TGTGCCAGCATCGAATCAGGGGGATTAACTGAAGCTTTCTTT
CASIESGGLTEAFF
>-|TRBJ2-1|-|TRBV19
TGTGCCAGTAGCCCGTCCGCAGGGTGGGTTAATGAGCAGTTCTTC
CASSPSAGWVNEQFF
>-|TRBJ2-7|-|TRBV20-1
TGCAGTGCTAGTGGGAGCCAATCCTACGAGCAGTACTTC
CSASGSQSYEQYF
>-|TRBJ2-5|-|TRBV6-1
TGTGCCAGCAGTAACGGCGGTGGAGAGACCCAGTACTTC
CASSNGGGETQYF
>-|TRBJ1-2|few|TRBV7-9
TGTGCCAGCAGCCGAGCAACGACTGGCTACACCTTC
CASSRATTGYTF
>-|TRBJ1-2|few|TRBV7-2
TGTGCCAGCAGCCCTGCCTCCTATGGCTACACCTTC
CASSPASYGYTF
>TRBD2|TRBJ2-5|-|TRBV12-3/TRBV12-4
TGTGCCAGCAGTTACATACTCGGACTAGGGGTAAACTTC
CASSYILGLGVNF
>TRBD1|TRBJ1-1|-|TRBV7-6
TGTGCCAGCAGCTTATCGCCGACAGGGGGGTTTACGGCTGAAGCTTTCTTT
CASSLSPTGGFTAEAFF
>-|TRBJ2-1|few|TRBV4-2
TGTGCCAGCAGCCGGGACGGTAGCTCCTACAATGAGCAGTTCTTC
CASSRDGSSYNEQFF
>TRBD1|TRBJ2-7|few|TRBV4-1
TGCGCCAGCAGCCACCGACAGGGTGGCTACGAGCAGTACTTC
CASSHRQGGYEQYF
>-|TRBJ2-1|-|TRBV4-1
TGCGCCAGCAGCCAAGGCCTCAGGGGAAAAAGGTACAATGAGCAGTTCTTC
CASSQGLRGKRYNEQFF
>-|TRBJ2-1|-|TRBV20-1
TGCAGTGCTAGAGGGCCTTACAATGAGCAGTTCTTC
CSARGPYNEQFF
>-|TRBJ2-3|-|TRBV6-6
TGTGCCAGCAGTGGGGAAGCGTCTTCCGAACCAACAGATACGCAGTATTTT
CASSGEASSEPTDTQYF
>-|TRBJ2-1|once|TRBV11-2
TGTGCCAGCAGCTTAGCGGGCAGGGTTAATGAGAAGTTCTTC
CASSLAGRVNEKFF
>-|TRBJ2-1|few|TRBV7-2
TGTGCCAGCAGCTTAGTGACCGGGAGTGGCTACAATGAGCAGTTCTTC
CASSLVTGSGYNEQFF
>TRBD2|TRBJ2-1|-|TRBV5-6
TGTGCCAGCAGCGAAAGACTAGCGGGGTACCCTTGGAATGAGCAGTTCTTC
CASSERLAGYPWNEQFF
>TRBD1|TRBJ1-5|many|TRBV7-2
TGTGCCAGCACCCTTCGGACAGGTAGCAATCAGCCCCAGCATTTT
CASTLRTGSNQPQHF
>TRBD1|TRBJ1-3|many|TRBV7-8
TGTGCCAGCAGCTCGGACAGGGGATCGGGAAACACCATATATTTT
CASSSDRGSGNTIYF
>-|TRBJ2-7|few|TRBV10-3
TGTGCCATCAGGGACCCGGGCCTCTACGAGCAGTACTTC
CAIRDPGLYEQYF
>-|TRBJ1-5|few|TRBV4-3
TGCGCCAGCAGCCAAGATTTGGGGTTTACGAGTCAGCCCCAGCATTTT
CASSQDLGFTSQPQHF
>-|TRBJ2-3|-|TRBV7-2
TGTGCCAGCAGCTCCCACAGCCCAGATACGCAGTATTTT
CASSSHSPDTQYF
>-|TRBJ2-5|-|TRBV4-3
TGCGCCAGCAGCCAAGATTACGGGATTCAAGAGACCCAGTACTTC
CASSQDYGIQETQYF
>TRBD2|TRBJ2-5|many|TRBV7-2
TGTGCCAGCAGCTTAGGGGGTCTAGCAGCGGGGAAAGAGACCCAGTACTTC
CASSLGGLAAGKETQYF
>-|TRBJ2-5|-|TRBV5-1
TGCGCCAGCAGCTTGTCAGGGGAAGAAGAGACCCAGTACTTC
CASSLSGEEETQYF
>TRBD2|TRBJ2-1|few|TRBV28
TGTGCCAGCAGCCCCCGCCGGGGCGGGAGGGCCGATAATGAGCAGTTCTTC
CASSPRRGGRADNEQFF
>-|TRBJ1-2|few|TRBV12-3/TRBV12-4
TGTGCCAGCAGTTTAGTTGGGCCGGGTTGGGGCTACACCTTC
CASSLVGPGWGYTF
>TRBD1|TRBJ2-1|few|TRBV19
TGTGCCAGTAGTATGGAGACAGGGGCCTACAATGAGCAGTTCTTC
CASSMETGAYNEQFF
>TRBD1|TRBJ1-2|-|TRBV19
TGTGCCAGTAGTATCCCAGGGGGCGCCGGCTATGGCTACACCTTC
CASSIPGGAGYGYTF
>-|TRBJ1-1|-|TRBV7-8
TGTGCCAGCAGCTACTCCAGGACAGACACTGAAGCTTTCTTT
CASSYSRTDTEAFF
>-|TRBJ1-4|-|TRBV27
TGTGCCAGCGGGACTTCCAATACGGGAAAACTGTTTTTT
CASGTSNTGKLFF
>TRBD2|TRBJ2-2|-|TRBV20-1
TGCAGTGCTAGGGCCGGGACTAGCGGCACCGGGGAGCTGTTTTTT
CSARAGTSGTGELFF
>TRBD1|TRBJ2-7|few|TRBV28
TGTGCCAGCAGTAAACGACAGGGAGCCTCCTACGAGCAGTACTTC
CASSKRQGASYEQYF
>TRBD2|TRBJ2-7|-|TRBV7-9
TGTGCCAGCAGCTTAAGCGGGAGAGAGGGCGAGCAGTACTTC
CASSLSGREGEQYF